One TCR beta chain is described in this entry. Its target is unknown. The data are from a study of T cell responses to AZD1222 COVID-19 vaccine. This table comes from immunoSEQ multiplex PCR, and its TCRdb copy is limited to in-frame clones, with some not included. The table includes roughly 120,000 clones, 75% to 95% detected once. V dropped 1 base and J dropped 0 bases, with 7 bases sitting between them. This CDR3 contains 16 residues. Germline V gene data show CDR1 as SGHTA and CDR2 as FQGNSA. Notes on the study in general: Repertoire samples came only from after the peak T cell response.

This rearrangement joins TRBV7-2 to TRBJ2-6; no definite D call. This specimen consisted of peripheral blood, obtained on day 0 of AZD1222 vaccination. The receptor was derived from an adult in good health. For the CDR3, the DNA is TGTGCCAGCAGCTTAGGATGGGGCTCTGGGGCCAACGTCCTGACTTTC. Amino acids: CASSLGWGSGANVLTF.